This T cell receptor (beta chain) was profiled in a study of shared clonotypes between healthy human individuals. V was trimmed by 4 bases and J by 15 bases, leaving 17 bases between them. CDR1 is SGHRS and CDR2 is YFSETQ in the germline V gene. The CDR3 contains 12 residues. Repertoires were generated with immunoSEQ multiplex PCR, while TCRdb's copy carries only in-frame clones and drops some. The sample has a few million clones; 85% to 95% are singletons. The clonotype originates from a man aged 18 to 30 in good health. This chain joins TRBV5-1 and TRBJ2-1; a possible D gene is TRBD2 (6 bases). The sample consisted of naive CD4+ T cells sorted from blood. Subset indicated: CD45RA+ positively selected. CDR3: CASSLPGLGLFF. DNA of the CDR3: TGCGCCAGCAGCCTCCCGGGACTCGGGTTGTTCTTC.